This T cell receptor (beta chain) was profiled in a study of T cell responses to AZD1222 COVID-19 vaccine (dated by TCRdb to about 2021). About the study as a whole: AZD1222 recipients with second doses at about 4 weeks or about 12 weeks were pooled, because spike-specific TCR depth and breadth did not differ between schedules. TCR sequencing covered over 230 trial participants: about 210 given two doses of AZD1222 and 26 given two doses of MenACWY control vaccine. Trial participants were enrolled into age subgroups of 18-55, 56-69 and 70-plus years, which contained approximately 150, 28 and 58 TCR-sequenced participants, respectively. What the authors observed across the whole study: A significant rise in spike-specific TCR breadth and depth was observed after two AZD1222 doses relative to day 0 and relative to MenACWY recipients. Conclusions about previously exposed vaccinees are limited, since just six or seven AZD1222 recipients were seropositive for SARS-CoV-2 at baseline. Epitopes outside the regions mutated in the B.1.351 and B.1.1.7 variants were reportedly recognized by nearly half of the unique spike-specific TCRs. Because no samples from the day 14 peak response were available, repertoires could be characterized only after the peak T cell response. The 56-69-year group was small, and its depth increase did not reach significance, likely because of low power. Participants were mostly white British, with more females than males. The authors suggested clonal diversity may have been underestimated. Vaccine-associated CD4 TCRs spanned the whole spike protein, with dominant responses in regions 160-218 and 743-854.

About this clone itself: Which antigen it targets is not known. Base qualities are not at hand, and no much larger clone is one base apart.

CDR1 LNHDA and CDR2 SQIVND are derived from the germline V gene (reference sequence). Clipping removes 9 bases from V and 7 bases from J, with 21 as the unmatched junction base count. CDR3 length: 16 amino acids, cysteine to phenylalanine. Solely the CDR3 DNA is kept, with 48 bases framed from the first base. The CDR3 regions of human TCRbeta chains were analyzed by immunosequencing. From the authors' description of their analysis: Repertoire TCRs were matched against a reference library of SARS-CoV-2-specific TCRs generated with the MIRA antigen-specificity platform. Breadth was defined as the fraction of unique TCRs that were SARS-CoV-2-associated. Depth was defined as the fraction of total T cells that were SARS-CoV-2-associated. Using the MIRA data, each spike-specific TCR was mapped to the spike region that the TCR reacts to and placed in a CD4 or CD8 class. Log10-transformed breadth and depth values were compared by one-way ANOVA with Sidak's multiple comparisons tests. TCRdb obtained this table from immuneACCESS and retained in-frame rearrangements with V and J assigned. These tables miss some clones; where compared with another copy, unresolved V genes account for less than half of the shortfall, and the remainder is unexplained. V and J calls and clone size come straight from that table; D and trimming were deduced from the DNA. Within this sample are approximately 150,000 clones, with around 91% of them counted one time only. Of the sample, 4.5% to 6.5% falls within the top ten clones.

The time point label here, explained by the study, means: baseline before first vaccination. Samples from vaccinated people were obtained from the UK trials COV001 and COV002, which included a single-blind randomized controlled phase 2/3 trial of AZD1222 (ChAdOx1 nCoV-19) in healthy adults. For TCRbeta chain sequencing, PBMC samples were collected from trial participants at day 0 and at day 28 after the second dose. Sequences were derived from peripheral blood, sampled on day 0 of AZD1222 vaccination. The V and J segments used are TRBV19 and TRBJ2-7, with 7 bases matching TRBD2. This TCR was recovered from an adult in good health. The CDR3 region: CARPTSPVRRTREQYF. The nucleotides are TGTGCCAGACCTACCTCGCCGGTCCGAAGGACTAGGGAGCAGTACTTC.